The entry below describes one T cell receptor beta chain. These data are taken from a study of blood T cell repertoires in COVID-19. Across the whole study: Whether acute or convalescent, the COVID-19 samples came from the United States, Italy and Spain. T cells, B-cell-depleted T cells, or PBMCs supplied cDNA or gDNA.

V gave up 6 bases and J gave up 5 bases; unmatched junction bases: 3. The CDR3 loop spans 13 amino acids. CDR1 is WNHNN and CDR2 is SYGVQD in the germline V gene (reference sequence). Authors' processing steps: Researchers report that nucleated cell counts were estimated from reference gene primer amplification. Assay used: immunoSEQ multiplex PCR; TCRdb lists only in-frame clones, some missing. The DNA was the basis for D and trimming; V, J and clone size are from that table. The repertoire has approximately 35,000 clones, more than 65% of them found once; the top ten carry approximately 12%. This sequence was found in a human donor in a cohort sampled during active COVID-19. The sequencing sample was made of peripheral blood. The chain combines TRBV10-1 with TRBJ2-2; 7 bases map to TRBD1. DNA for the CDR3: TGCGCCAGCAGGGACAGGTGGACCGGGGAGCTGTTTTTT. Its protein is CASRDRWTGELFF.